Presented here are 8 T cell receptor beta chains from one specimen sequenced in a study of T-cell reconstitution after alpha-beta-depleted transplantation in children. Unique molecular identifiers were used to barcode this TCRbeta library. TCRdb analysed the PCR reads with MiXCR anew, one entry per CDR3 protein. The table has a few hundred thousand distinct CDR3 sequences, 9% to 12% seen once. The sequencing used PBMCs from the stem cell graft donor, collected from the stem cell graft. Every receptor here comes from a human donor who donated a stem cell graft to a child with acute lymphoblastic leukemia.

The chain couples TRBV21-1 to TRBJ2-3; TRBD1 is taken as the D call from the table, unchecked against the DNA. TRBV21-1 is shown as a pseudogene. This CDR3 is built from 20 residues. This CDR3 reads CASGEVGHLNLHPRTDTQYF. The CDR3 nucleotides read TGTGCCAGTGGTGAGGTGGGACACCTAAACCTACACCCCCGCACGGATACGCAGTATTTT.

This clonotype has a handful of counts. The CDR3 reads CASSPLGGLGNSPLHF. The CDR3 DNA is TGTGCCAGCAGCCCTCTGGGGGGCCTTGGGAATTCACCCCTCCACTTT. The V gene is TRBV7-2, the J gene TRBJ1-6, with D tentatively TRBD1 (6 bases). Trimming left V 5 bases short and J 7 bases short, with 18 bases between. CDR1 is SGHTA, CDR2 FQGNSA, per germline. The CDR3 sequence is 16 residues long.

V is TRBV29-1 and J is TRBJ2-2, with TRBD1 matching 10 bases. The germline V gene encodes CDR1 SQVTM and CDR2 ANQGSEA. V was clipped by 6 bases and J by 4 bases; unmatched bases: 8. This CDR3 is 15 amino acids long. CDR3 nucleotides: TGCAGCGTCCAAAGAGGGACAGGGGTCACCGGGGAGCTGTTTTTT. Protein: CSVQRGTGVTGELFF.

This clonotype has a handful of counts. This chain connects TRBV12-3 or TRBV12-4 to TRBJ1-2; D remains unclear. Between the trimmed V and J ends, which lost 3 bases and 3 bases, there was a span of 17 bases. The CDR3 runs 16 residues. The CDR3 region has the DNA TGTGCCAGCAGTTTTGGCCTCAGGCAGACCTACTATGGCTACACCTTC. Protein sequence: CASSFGLRQTYYGYTF.

This clonotype showed up just a few times. The V gene is TRBV20-1, the J gene TRBJ2-2; possible D gene TRBD2, 7 bases. Between the trimmed V and J ends, which lost 5 bases and 5 bases, there was a span of 18 bases. This CDR3 is built from 15 residues. The germline CDR1 and CDR2 sequences are DFQATT and SNEGSKA (reference sequence). This CDR3 is CSAVSVGGGTGELFF. The CDR3 nucleotides read TGCAGTGCTGTTAGCGTGGGAGGGGGAACCGGGGAGCTGTTTTTT.

This clonotype was seen only a few times. The chain couples TRBV5-1 to TRBJ2-7; 14 bases fit TRBD2. J gave up 2 bases and V 4 bases, and 14 bases lay outside the gene matches. CDR1 is SGHRS, CDR2 YFSETQ, per germline. This CDR3 spans 19 amino acids. DNA of the CDR3: TGCGCCAGCAGCAGGAGTGGGGGACTAGCGGGAGATGGGGCCTACGAGCAGTACTTC. Translating gives CASSRSGGLAGDGAYEQYF.

The chain joins TRBV7-6 to TRBJ2-1; 11 nucleotides line up with TRBD2. The CDR3 loop spans 17 amino acids. Germline CDR1 SGHVS, CDR2 FNYEAQ. The ends lost 5 bases at V and 5 bases at J; junction bases unmatched: 11. The CDR3, as DNA: TGTGCCAGCAGCCTGGGACTAGCGGAGCCCCTGGACAATGAGCAGTTCTTC. Translating it yields CASSLGLAEPLDNEQFF.

This clonotype appeared many times. The chain employs TRBV13 and TRBJ2-1; D is unclear. Per the germline V gene, CDR1 is PRHDT and CDR2 is FYEKMQ (reference sequence). This CDR3 has 11 amino acids. V lost 8 bases to trimming and J lost 4 bases, with 6 bases between them. CDR3 bases: TGTGCCAGCGGGCAGTACAATGAGCAGTTCTTC. Translated: CASGQYNEQFF.